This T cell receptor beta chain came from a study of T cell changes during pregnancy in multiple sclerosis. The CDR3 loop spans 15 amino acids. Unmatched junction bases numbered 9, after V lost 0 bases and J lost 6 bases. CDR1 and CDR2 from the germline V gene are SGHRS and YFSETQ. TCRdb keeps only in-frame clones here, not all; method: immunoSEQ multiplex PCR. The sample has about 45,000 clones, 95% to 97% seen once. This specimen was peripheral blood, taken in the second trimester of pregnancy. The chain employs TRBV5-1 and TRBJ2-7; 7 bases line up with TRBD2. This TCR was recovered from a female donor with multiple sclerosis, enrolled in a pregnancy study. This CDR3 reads CASSLGEGRAVEQYF. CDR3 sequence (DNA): TGCGCCAGCAGCTTGGGGGAGGGCAGGGCGGTCGAGCAGTACTTC.